Listed here are 14 T cell receptor beta chains from one sample, sequenced in a study of blood T cell repertoires in COVID-19. Using immunoSEQ multiplex PCR, the repertoire was profiled, and TCRdb retains in-frame clones only, with some absent. In the table there are 85,000 to 95,000 clones, about 84% of which are singletons. Input material: peripheral blood. These receptors were obtained from a human donor in a cohort sampled during active COVID-19.

This clone occurred once. The chain is built from TRBV5-6 and TRBJ1-1; D uncertain. Looked up from germline, CDR1 is SGHDT and CDR2 is YYEEEE. Trimming stripped 1 base from V and 1 base from J, with 8 bases between. CDR3 length: 14 amino acids. CDR3 sequence reads: CASSLIRGNTEAFF. The CDR3 DNA reads TGTGCCAGCAGCTTGATCCGGGGGAACACTGAAGCTTTCTTT.

V and J are TRBV11-2 and TRBJ2-1; D is uncertain. The V end lost 5 bases, the J end lost 6 bases, and 11 bases lay between the germline ends. The length of the CDR3 is 13 residues. CDR1 SGHAT and CDR2 FQNNGV come from the germline V gene. The CDR3 reads CASSPQVVNEQFF. The DNA of the CDR3 is TGTGCCAGCAGCCCTCAGGTCGTCAATGAGCAGTTCTTC.

This chain links TRBV3-1 (or the pseudogene TRBV3-2) with TRBJ1-1, with a possible D match to TRBD1 (5 bases). Germline V lookup: CDR1 LGHDT, CDR2 YNNKEL (reference sequence). The V end lost 1 base, the J end lost 3 bases, and 12 bases lay between the germline ends. The CDR3 loop spans 15 amino acids. CDR3 sequence: CASSQGAGEDTEAFF. The CDR3 DNA follows: TGTGCCAGCAGCCAAGGGGCGGGGGAGGACACTGAAGCTTTCTTT.

This chain uses TRBV28 with TRBJ2-7; the match to TRBD1 covers 8 bases. The CDR3 spans 15 residues. Germline lookup yields CDR1 MDHEN and CDR2 SYDVKM. Trimming removed 5 bases from V and 4 bases from J; junction bases left unmatched: 10. This chain's CDR3 is CASSTGSGQDYEQYF. CDR3 DNA: TGTGCCAGCAGTACGGGCTCGGGACAGGATTACGAGCAGTACTTC. Full variable domain (remainder filled in from reference TRBV28 and TRBJ2-7): DVKVTQSSRYLVKRTGEKVFLECVQDMDHENMFWYRQDPGLGLRLIYFSYDVKMKEKGDIPEGYSVSREKKERFSLILESASTNQTSMYLCASSTGSGQDYEQYFGPGTRLTVT.

The chain has TRBV9 and TRBJ2-1, with 9 bases identical to TRBD2. With V trimmed by 3 bases and J by 9 bases, 10 bases remained unmatched. Per germline, CDR1 SGDLS and CDR2 YYNGEE. The CDR3 is made up of 15 amino acids. CDR3: CASSASGTPPGEQFF. As DNA, the CDR3 is TGTGCCAGCAGCGCTAGCGGGACCCCCCCGGGTGAGCAGTTCTTC.

A few counts support this clone. The chain recombines TRBV4-1 with TRBJ2-7, with 7 bases fitting TRBD1. From germline, CDR1 is MGHRA and CDR2 YSYEKL. There are 12 residues in the CDR3. Unmatched junction bases numbered 3, after V lost 4 bases and J lost 6 bases. CDR3 coding DNA: TGCGCCAGCAGCCGGACAGGTTCCGAGCAGTACTTC. Its protein is CASSRTGSEQYF.

This sequence joins TRBV3-1 (or the pseudogene TRBV3-2) and TRBJ1-1; weak D call: TRBD1 (5 bases). CDR3 length equals 14 residues. Germline-derived CDR1 and CDR2 are LGHDT and YNNKEL (reference sequence). V was cut by 3 bases and J by 1 base, with 9 bases left in between. In DNA form, the CDR3 reads TGTGCCAGCAGCCAGAATCAGGGGAACACTGAAGCTTTCTTT. The encoded protein is CASSQNQGNTEAFF.

The J gene is TRBJ1-1, the V gene TRBV5-5; no firm D call. V was shortened by 0 bases and J by 4 bases, with 10 bases between the two germline ends. The length of the CDR3 is 14 residues. Germline V gene data show CDR1 as SGHKS and CDR2 as YYEKEE (reference sequence). The CDR3 region has the DNA TGTGCCAGCAGCTTGGTGGAGGGAGGCACTGAAGCTTTCTTT. As protein: CASSLVEGGTEAFF.

The chain uses TRBV15 and TRBJ1-6; TRBD1 might be the D (5 bases). CDR1 and CDR2 from the germline V gene are LNHNV and YYDKDF (reference sequence). This CDR3 is built from 15 residues. V gave up 6 bases and J gave up 7 bases, with 16 bases separating them. CDR3 bases: TGTGCCACCAGTTCCGGGGGAGGCAAAAATTCACCCCTCCACTTT. It is translated as CATSSGGGKNSPLHF.

V and J are TRBV5-4 and TRBJ2-7, with a possible D match to TRBD1 (6 bases). Deletions cut 4 bases from V and 7 bases from J, with 15 bases between. Germline V gives CDR1 SGHNT, CDR2 YYREEE (reference sequence). This CDR3 has 13 residues. CDR3 amino acids: CASSTQQGREQYF. For the CDR3, the DNA is TGTGCCAGCAGCACCCAACAGGGCCGGGAGCAGTACTTC.

The chain is built from TRBV5-1 and TRBJ2-1, with D tentatively TRBD2 (6 bases). The germline gives CDR1 SGHRS, CDR2 YFSETQ. Trimming pared 4 bases from V and 4 bases from J, leaving 15 bases between. This CDR3 spans 15 amino acids. The CDR3 loop is CASSPVASEYNEQFF. DNA for the CDR3: TGCGCCAGCAGCCCGGTTGCTAGCGAGTACAATGAGCAGTTCTTC.

The gene calls are TRBV19 and TRBJ1-5; a possible D gene is TRBD1 (5 bases). The V end was cut by 7 bases, the J end by 7 bases, with 17 bases between. CDR3 length equals 14 residues. From germline, CDR1 is LNHDA and CDR2 SQIVND (reference sequence). As DNA, the CDR3 is TGTGCCAGTACCATCCCCCAGGGCAGGCAGCCCCAGCATTTT. This encodes CASTIPQGRQPQHF. Complete variable domain (other parts from reference TRBV19 and TRBJ1-5): DGGITQSPKYLFRKEGQNVTLSCEQNLNHDAMYWYRQDPGQGLRLIYYSQIVNDFQKGDIAEGYSVSREKKESFPLTVTSAQKNPTAFYLCASTIPQGRQPQHFGDGTRLSIL.

This clone has only a few counts. The rearrangement uses TRBV10-1 and TRBJ2-7, with a possible D match to TRBD1 (6 bases). Trimming stripped 0 bases from V and 7 bases from J, with 13 bases between. Germline CDR1 reads WNHNN; CDR2 reads SYGVQD (reference sequence). The CDR3 spans 14 residues. CDR3 sequence: CASSESGDIGEQYF. The DNA of the CDR3 is TGCGCCAGCAGTGAGTCTGGGGACATCGGGGAGCAGTACTTC.

This clone turned up a few times. The genes are TRBV6-2 or TRBV6-3 and TRBJ2-5; 12 bases match TRBD2. Germline CDR1 MNHEY, CDR2 SVGEGT. This CDR3 has 16 residues. The V and J ends lost 2 bases and 4 bases, in that order; junction bases with no gene match: 5. This CDR3 reads CASSYRQTSGRETQYF. DNA for the CDR3: TGTGCCAGCAGTTACCGTCAGACTAGCGGGAGAGAGACCCAGTACTTC.